Listed below are T cell receptor beta chains from one sample, sequenced in a study of OX40 agonist ivuxolimab in advanced cancers. Produced via immunoSEQ multiplex PCR; TCRdb's table is partial and in-frame only. This sample has 83,000 or so clones; roughly 83% occur once, and the top ten carry less than 9.5%. The material sequenced was CD4+ or CD8+ T cells sorted from blood, taken in a trial of the OX40 agonist ivuxolimab. These receptors all stem from an adult with an advanced solid tumor such as melanoma, head and neck, liver or kidney cancer. Both conserved end residues are part of each CDR3. The D gene is left open where the match is weak.

D	V	J	CDR3
-	TRBV7-9	TRBJ2-3	CASSLEGSDTQYF
TRBD1	TRBV7-7	TRBJ2-2	CASSYGQGGAGELFF
-	TRBV4-1	TRBJ2-1	CASSQDRGWGEQFF
TRBD1	TRBV19	TRBJ2-1	CASIDRGTGRGEQFF
TRBD2	TRBV7-2	TRBJ2-1	CASSLAGHPYNEQFF
-	TRBV5-1	TRBJ1-1	CASSWEYRVNTEAFF
TRBD2	TRBV7-9	TRBJ2-1	CASSSLAGGTYNEQFF
-	TRBV13	TRBJ1-1	CASSAGWDTEAFF
-	TRBV6-6	TRBJ1-1	CASSYSGGELEAFF
-	TRBV4-1	TRBJ1-5	CASSQGDQPQHF
-	TRBV14	TRBJ1-1	CASSQLQGRTEAFF
TRBD1	TRBV30	TRBJ1-2	CAWSFMDRDLYGYTF
-	TRBV28	TRBJ1-3	CASSSQGRGTIYF
TRBD1	TRBV19	TRBJ1-5	CASSTEGQGTIQPQHF
-	TRBV6-5	TRBJ1-2	CASMGTDNYGYTF
TRBD1	TRBV11-2	TRBJ2-2	CASSSPGGILSGELFF
-	TRBV9	TRBJ1-2	CASRGALGYGYTF
-	TRBV7-9	TRBJ2-1	CAGFRGRNEQFF
-	TRBV6-6	TRBJ1-6	CASRPKAAWNSPLHF
-	TRBV20-1	TRBJ2-3	CSAGGLDTQYF
-	TRBV18	TRBJ1-1	CASSPPSGRYTEAFF
-	TRBV19	TRBJ2-7	CASRDSSANTYEQYF
-	TRBV29-1	TRBJ1-2	CSVDEGEGYTF
-	TRBV2	TRBJ1-6	CASCFGGAGFSPLHF
TRBD2	TRBV7-9	TRBJ2-3	CASSSTSGSVADTQYF
-	TRBV6-1	TRBJ1-1	CASSEKSEAFF
-	TRBV13	TRBJ2-3	CASSLAAPTTADTQYF
-	TRBV11-2	TRBJ2-7	CASSPYWEQYF
-	TRBV6-4	TRBJ1-1	CASSDYPSTEAFF
-	TRBV7-8	TRBJ1-4	CASSLGGERFNEKLFF
-	TRBV2	TRBJ2-3	CASSPGLSSVFEDTQYF
-	TRBV25-1	TRBJ1-6	CASRGNPAANSPLHF
TRBD2	TRBV6-5	TRBJ2-1	CASSRLAGNNEQFF
TRBD2	TRBV4-3	TRBJ2-4	CASSQQASGKNIQYF
TRBD2	TRBV20-1	TRBJ2-7	CSASKPGLMDF
-	TRBV6-5	TRBJ1-2	CASSYSQVRGYTF
-	TRBV11-1	TRBJ1-4	CASSLRTTGEKLFF
TRBD1	TRBV7-9	TRBJ1-5	CASSPGGGPQHF
-	TRBV11-3	TRBJ1-1	CASSPDPGHTEAFF
TRBD2	TRBV6-1	TRBJ2-2	CASSDSGRPGELFF
-	TRBV18	TRBJ1-1	CASSQQVDEAFF
-	TRBV10-3	TRBJ1-5	CAISETNNQPQHF
-	TRBV11-2	TRBJ1-4	CASSLDPDSPNEKLFF
-	TRBV7-8	TRBJ2-1	CASTGGYNEQFF
-	TRBV7-8	TRBJ1-4	CASSPQAGLTEKLFF
-	TRBV19	TRBJ2-3	CASTHPGDRTDTQYF
TRBD2	TRBV25-1	TRBJ2-1	CASSLAGAHTSSYNEQFF
TRBD2	TRBV11-2	TRBJ2-1	CASSSQDQRGEQFF
-	TRBV6-1	TRBJ1-5	CASITRGNDQPQHF
-	TRBV6-1	TRBJ1-2	CASSDGRDPAGYTF
TRBD2	TRBV11-2	TRBJ2-7	CASSPIGLAGPGYEQYF
-	TRBV21-1	TRBJ1-5	CASSKVGSNQPQHF
-	TRBV19	TRBJ1-1	CASRGTENTEAFF
-	TRBV28	TRBJ2-7	CASSRGSYEQYF
-	TRBV30	TRBJ1-5	CAWSVQGRQPQHF